The 6 T cell receptor beta chains reported below all come from one sample, sequenced in a study of blood T cell repertoires in COVID-19. The method was immunoSEQ multiplex PCR; TCRdb's version includes in-frame clones alone and lacks a portion of them. This table has 130,000 to 150,000 clones, approximately 91% appearing once. Sequences were obtained from peripheral blood. Every receptor here comes from a man in his fifties or sixties with active or convalescent COVID-19.

The chain links TRBV19 to TRBJ2-2; D not certain. The CDR3 covers 14 residues. Trimming left V 0 bases short and J 4 bases short, with 6 bases between. Per germline, CDR1 LNHDA and CDR2 SQIVND (reference sequence). As DNA, the CDR3 is TGTGCCAGTAGTATAGAGGTCGGCACCGGGGAGCTGTTTTTT. Amino acid sequence: CASSIEVGTGELFF.

J is TRBJ2-2 and V is TRBV6-5; no definite D call. This CDR3 contains 16 residues. The V end lost 0 bases, the J end lost 0 bases, and 8 bases lay between the germline ends. Germline V gene lookup returns CDR1 MNHEY and CDR2 SVGAGI. CDR3 sequence: CASSYSKQSNTGELFF. In nucleotides, the CDR3 is TGTGCCAGCAGTTACTCGAAACAGTCGAACACCGGGGAGCTGTTTTTT.

The rearrangement links TRBV5-1 to TRBJ2-7; maybe TRBD2 (5 bases). In germline, CDR1 is SGHRS, CDR2 YFSETQ. V was pared by 1 base and J by 4 bases, with 12 bases between. The CDR3 loop spans 14 amino acids. The CDR3, as DNA: TGCGCCAGCAGCTTGTCCCCTAGCACATACGAGCAGTACTTC. It yields the protein CASSLSPSTYEQYF.

The genes are TRBV6-1 and TRBJ1-5, with D possibly being TRBD1 (6 bases). Trimming removed 1 base from V and 6 bases from J, with 13 bases in between. Germline V CDR1 and CDR2: MNHNS, SASEGT. The CDR3 runs 15 residues. CDR3 nucleotides: TGTGCCAGCAGTGAAGACCCAGGGGTGGGTCAGCCCCAGCATTTT. Its translation is CASSEDPGVGQPQHF.

The chain combines TRBV12-3 or TRBV12-4 with TRBJ1-5; a weak D match, TRBD1 (5 bases). The length of the CDR3 is 13 residues. The V end lost 6 bases, the J end lost 4 bases, and 10 bases lay between the germline ends. The CDR3 here is CASSRQSNQPQHF. CDR3 DNA sequence: TGTGCCAGCAGCCGACAGAGTAATCAGCCCCAGCATTTT.

CDR3 in DNA: TGTGCCAGCAGTCGGGACAGGGGAGATAATTCACCCCTCCACTTT. Amino acid sequence: CASSRDRGDNSPLHF. The chain joins TRBV6-4 to TRBJ1-6; 10 bases agree with TRBD1. CDR3 length: 15 residues. V lost 5 bases to trimming and J lost 5 bases; unmatched junction nucleotides: 3. Looked up from germline, CDR1 is MRHNA and CDR2 is SNTAGT.